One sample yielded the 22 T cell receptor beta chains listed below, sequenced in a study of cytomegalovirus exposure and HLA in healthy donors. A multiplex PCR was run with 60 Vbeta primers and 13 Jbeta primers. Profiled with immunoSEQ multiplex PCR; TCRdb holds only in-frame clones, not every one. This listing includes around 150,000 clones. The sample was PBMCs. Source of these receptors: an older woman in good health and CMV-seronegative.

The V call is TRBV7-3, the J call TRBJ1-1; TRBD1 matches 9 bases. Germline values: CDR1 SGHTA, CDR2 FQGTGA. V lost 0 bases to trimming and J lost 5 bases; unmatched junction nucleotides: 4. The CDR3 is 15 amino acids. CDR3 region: CASSLTPGQGTEAFF. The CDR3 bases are TGTGCCAGCAGCTTAACGCCGGGACAGGGAACTGAAGCTTTCTTT.

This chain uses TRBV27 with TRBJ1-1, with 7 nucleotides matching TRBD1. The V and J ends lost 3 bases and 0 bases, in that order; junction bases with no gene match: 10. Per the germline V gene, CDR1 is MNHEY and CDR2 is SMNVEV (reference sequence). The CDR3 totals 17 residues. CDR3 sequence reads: CASSFRRMTGLNTEAFF. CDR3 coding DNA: TGTGCCAGCAGTTTTCGTCGAATGACAGGGCTGAACACTGAAGCTTTCTTT.

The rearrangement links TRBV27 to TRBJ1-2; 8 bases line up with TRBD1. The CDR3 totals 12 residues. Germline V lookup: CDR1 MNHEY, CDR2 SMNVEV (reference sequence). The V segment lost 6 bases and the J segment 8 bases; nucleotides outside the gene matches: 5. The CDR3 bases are TGTGCCAGCAGCCCGGCAGGGGGCGGCTACACCTTC. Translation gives CASSPAGGGYTF.

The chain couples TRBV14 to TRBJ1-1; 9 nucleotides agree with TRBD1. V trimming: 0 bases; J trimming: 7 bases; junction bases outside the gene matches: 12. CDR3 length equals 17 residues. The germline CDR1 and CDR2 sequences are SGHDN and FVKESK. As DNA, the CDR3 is TGTGCCAGCAGCCAAGACGGGGGGACAGGGAGGAGAAATGAAGCTTTCTTT. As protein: CASSQDGGTGRRNEAFF.

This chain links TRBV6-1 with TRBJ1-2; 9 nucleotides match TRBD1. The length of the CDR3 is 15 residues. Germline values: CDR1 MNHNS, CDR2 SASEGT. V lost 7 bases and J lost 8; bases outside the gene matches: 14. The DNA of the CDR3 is TGTGCCAGCAACGAAGGGACAGGGCCTTTGTGGGGCTACACCTTC. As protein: CASNEGTGPLWGYTF.

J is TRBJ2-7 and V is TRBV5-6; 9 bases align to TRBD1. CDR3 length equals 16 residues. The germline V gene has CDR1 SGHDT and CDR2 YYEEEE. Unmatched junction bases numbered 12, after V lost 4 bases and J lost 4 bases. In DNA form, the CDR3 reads TGTGCCAGCAGCCGGGGGACAGGGTCGCGTGTGTACGAGCAGTACTTC. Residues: CASSRGTGSRVYEQYF.

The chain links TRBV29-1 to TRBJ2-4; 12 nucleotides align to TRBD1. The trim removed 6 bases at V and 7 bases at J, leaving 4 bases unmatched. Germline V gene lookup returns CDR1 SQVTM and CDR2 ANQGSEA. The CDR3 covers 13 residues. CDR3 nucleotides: TGCAGCGTCCGGGGGACAGGGGGCAACATTCAGTACTTC. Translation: CSVRGTGGNIQYF.

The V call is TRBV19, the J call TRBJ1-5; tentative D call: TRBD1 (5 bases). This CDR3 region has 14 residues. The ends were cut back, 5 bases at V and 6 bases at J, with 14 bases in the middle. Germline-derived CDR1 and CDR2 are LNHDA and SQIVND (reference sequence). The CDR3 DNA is TGTGCCAGTAGTGACCCCGCGGGGGGTCAGCCCCAGCATTTT. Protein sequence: CASSDPAGGQPQHF.

CDR3: CASRVEGGQPQHF. The CDR3 coding sequence is TGTGCCAGCAGGGTAGAGGGTGGGCAGCCCCAGCATTTT. The V gene is TRBV6-1, the J gene TRBJ1-5; D gene uncertain. CDR3 length: 13 residues. The V and J ends lost 6 bases and 7 bases respectively, with 13 bases between them. Germline V gene sequence: CDR1 MNHNS, CDR2 SASEGT.

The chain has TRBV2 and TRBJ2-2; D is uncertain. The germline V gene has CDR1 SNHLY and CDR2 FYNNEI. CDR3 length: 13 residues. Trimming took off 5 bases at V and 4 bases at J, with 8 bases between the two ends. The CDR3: CASSSGPTGELFF. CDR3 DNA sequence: TGTGCCAGCAGTTCAGGCCCCACCGGGGAGCTGTTTTTT.

The DNA for the CDR3 is TGTGCCAGTAGTATAGTCCCAGAATATAGCAATCAGCCCCAGCATTTT. Protein sequence: CASSIVPEYSNQPQHF. The chain joins TRBV19 to TRBJ1-5; D ambiguous. V dropped 1 base and J dropped 0 bases, with 10 bases sitting between them. CDR3 size: 16 residues. Germline-derived CDR1 and CDR2 are LNHDA and SQIVND (reference sequence). Complete variable domain (other parts from reference TRBV19 and TRBJ1-5): DGGITQSPKYLFRKEGQNVTLSCEQNLNHDAMYWYRQDPGQGLRLIYYSQIVNDFQKGDIAEGYSVSREKKESFPLTVTSAQKNPTAFYLCASSIVPEYSNQPQHFGDGTRLSIL.

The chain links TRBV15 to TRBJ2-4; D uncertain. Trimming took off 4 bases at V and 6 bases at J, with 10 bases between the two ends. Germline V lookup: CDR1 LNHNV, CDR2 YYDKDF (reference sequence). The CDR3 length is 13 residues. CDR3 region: CATSTNVANIQYF. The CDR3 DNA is TGTGCCACCAGCACCAACGTGGCAAACATTCAGTACTTC.

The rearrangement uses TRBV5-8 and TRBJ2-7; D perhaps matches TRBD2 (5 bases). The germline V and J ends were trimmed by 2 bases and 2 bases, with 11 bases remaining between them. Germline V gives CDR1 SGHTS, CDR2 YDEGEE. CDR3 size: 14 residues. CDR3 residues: CASSLAAVTYEQYF. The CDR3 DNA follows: TGTGCCAGCAGCTTAGCAGCGGTAACCTACGAGCAGTACTTC.

The CDR3 DNA is TGTGCCAGCAGCGTAGGAGACAGGGCCCACGAGCAGTACTTC. Its protein product is CASSVGDRAHEQYF. This chain links TRBV9 with TRBJ2-7; TRBD1 aligns across 7 bases. The CDR3 extends over 14 amino acids. From germline, CDR1 is SGDLS and CDR2 YYNGEE. The J segment lost 5 bases and the V segment lost 0 bases, leaving 5 bases of the junction unmatched.

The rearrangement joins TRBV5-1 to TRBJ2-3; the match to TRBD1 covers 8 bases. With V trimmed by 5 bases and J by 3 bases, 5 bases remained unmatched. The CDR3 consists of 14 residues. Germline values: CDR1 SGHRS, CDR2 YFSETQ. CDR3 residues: CASSSGQGTDTQYF. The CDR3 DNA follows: TGCGCCAGCAGTTCTGGACAGGGAACAGATACGCAGTATTTT.

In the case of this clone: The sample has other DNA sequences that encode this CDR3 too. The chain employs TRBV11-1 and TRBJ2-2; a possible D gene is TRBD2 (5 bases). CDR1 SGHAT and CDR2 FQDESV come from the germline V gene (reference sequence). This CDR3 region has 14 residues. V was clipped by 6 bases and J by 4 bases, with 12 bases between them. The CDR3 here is CASRRVRATGELFF. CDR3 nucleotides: TGTGCCAGCAGGAGGGTTCGAGCCACCGGGGAGCTGTTTTTT.

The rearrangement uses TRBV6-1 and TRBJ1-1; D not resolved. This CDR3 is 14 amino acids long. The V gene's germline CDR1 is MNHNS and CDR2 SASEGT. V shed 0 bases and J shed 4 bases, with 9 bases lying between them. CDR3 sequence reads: CASSEAEGVTEAFF. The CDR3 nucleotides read TGTGCCAGCAGTGAAGCAGAGGGTGTCACTGAAGCTTTCTTT.

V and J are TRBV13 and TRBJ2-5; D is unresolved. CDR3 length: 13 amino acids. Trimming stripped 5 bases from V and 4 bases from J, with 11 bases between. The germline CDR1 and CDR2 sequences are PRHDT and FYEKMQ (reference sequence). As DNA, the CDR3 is TGTGCCAGCAGCCTAGACATCTCAGAGACCCAGTACTTC. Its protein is CASSLDISETQYF.

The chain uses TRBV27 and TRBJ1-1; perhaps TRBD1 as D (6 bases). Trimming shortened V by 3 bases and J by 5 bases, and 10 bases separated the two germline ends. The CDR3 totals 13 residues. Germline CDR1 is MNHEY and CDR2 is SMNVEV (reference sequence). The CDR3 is CASSLNRETEAFF. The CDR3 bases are TGTGCCAGCAGTTTGAACAGGGAGACTGAAGCTTTCTTT.

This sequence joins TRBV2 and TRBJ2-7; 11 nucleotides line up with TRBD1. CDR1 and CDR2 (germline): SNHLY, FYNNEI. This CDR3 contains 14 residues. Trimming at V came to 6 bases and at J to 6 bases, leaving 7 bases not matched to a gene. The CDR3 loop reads CASSRRTGGGEQYF. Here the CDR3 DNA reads TGTGCCAGCAGCCGTAGGACAGGGGGCGGCGAGCAGTACTTC.

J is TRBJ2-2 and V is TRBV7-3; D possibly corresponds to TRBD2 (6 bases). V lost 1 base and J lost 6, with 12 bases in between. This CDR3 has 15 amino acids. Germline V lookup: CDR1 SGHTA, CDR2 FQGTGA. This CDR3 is CASSLIGGMAGELFF. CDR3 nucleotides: TGTGCCAGCAGCTTAATTGGGGGGATGGCCGGGGAGCTGTTTTTT.

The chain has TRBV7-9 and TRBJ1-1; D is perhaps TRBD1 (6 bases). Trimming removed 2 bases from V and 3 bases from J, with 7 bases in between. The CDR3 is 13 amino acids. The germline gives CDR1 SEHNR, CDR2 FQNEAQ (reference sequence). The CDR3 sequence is CASSLTGYTEAFF. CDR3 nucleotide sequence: TGTGCCAGCAGCTTAACAGGGTACACTGAAGCTTTCTTT.